This T cell receptor (beta chain) was captured in a study of identical twins (dated by TCRdb to 2015 to 2016). With respect to the entire study: To test whether fetal clonotypes persist, this study deep-sequenced TCR alpha and beta repertoires from monozygotic twins, from unrelated adults of various ages, and from cord blood. Replicate twin experiments were performed at different times using different library preparation protocols to rule out contamination. Study-level results and caveats: Fewer insertions were carried by abundant cord blood beta clonotypes; a weaker similar trend was observed in young adult naive repertoires, while no such trend was observed in memory repertoires. Compared with coincidental sharing between unrelated individuals, an excess of low generation-probability sequences was observed among out-of-frame TCR alpha sequences shared between twins. Invariant T cells such as MAIT and iNKT could partly confound zero-insertion analyses, although diverse VJ usage argued against such confounding for most clonotypes. Out-of-frame TCR alpha sharing in monozygotic twins was systematically underestimated by recombination models, whereas sharing between unrelated individuals was in agreement with the recombination models. In beta out-of-frame sequences, excess twin sharing was weaker, because having fewer shared sequences lowered the signal-to-noise ratio. Because the same donors could not be followed over many years, the conclusions depended on cross-sectional statistical analysis.

The library was made by 5' RACE. The sequencer was an Illumina HiSeq 2000. A universal primer binding site was introduced by template switching, and a unique molecular identifier was present in the final cDNA, enabling accurate counting of TCR cDNA molecules. First-strand cDNA for TCR alpha and beta chains was synthesized from specific primers in the conserved constant-segment region. To control for contamination, every cDNA library carried two barcodes: a SMART-Mk sample barcode plus Illumina barcodes. TruSeq adapter sequences along with Illumina sample barcodes were introduced in two successive PCR steps. The Illumina HiSeq platform was used with custom primers to sequence TCR alpha and beta cDNA libraries. In the authors' own workflow: Unique molecular identifiers were extracted from raw reads with MiGEC, and CDR3 positions were determined with MiXCR. Recombination models were inferred per individual with the repgenHMM and IGoR tools using an EM algorithm. Shared clonotypes were analyzed with the tcR package in R, and sharing was normalized by the product of cloneset sizes. To study raw recombination free of thymic and clonal selection effects, out-of-frame nonproductive sequences were analyzed. Clones were called with MiXCR by TCRdb after fastp trimmed the public reads at Q25, and only in-frame beta chains were retained. Each entry merges the rows of one CDR3 protein and shows their most common DNA and genes. None of the V and J calls come from the authors' own analysis; TCRdb made them. Counted in this sample were roughly 1,500,000 distinct CDR3 sequences; about 32% of them appeared once. The ten largest make up about 0.27% of the sample.

Only healthy Caucasian donors were included. This clonotype was counted many times. The target of this receptor is not known. The record has no base qualities; no much larger clone is one base away. Counted from cysteine to phenylalanine, this CDR3 has 12 amino acids. Only the CDR3 region is kept as DNA, spanning 36 bases read in frame from base 1. V is reduced by 5 bases and J by 2 bases, leaving a spacing of 7 bases between them. From the germline V gene, CDR1 is MDHEN and CDR2 is SYDVKM. The rearrangement combines TRBV28 with TRBJ2-7; too little of a D gene remains to name it. The sequenced material came from cord blood. This TCR was sampled from a newborn girl in good health. The bases are TGTGCCAGCAGTCCCCAGCCCTACGAGCAGTACTTC. Its translation reads: CASSPQPYEQYF.